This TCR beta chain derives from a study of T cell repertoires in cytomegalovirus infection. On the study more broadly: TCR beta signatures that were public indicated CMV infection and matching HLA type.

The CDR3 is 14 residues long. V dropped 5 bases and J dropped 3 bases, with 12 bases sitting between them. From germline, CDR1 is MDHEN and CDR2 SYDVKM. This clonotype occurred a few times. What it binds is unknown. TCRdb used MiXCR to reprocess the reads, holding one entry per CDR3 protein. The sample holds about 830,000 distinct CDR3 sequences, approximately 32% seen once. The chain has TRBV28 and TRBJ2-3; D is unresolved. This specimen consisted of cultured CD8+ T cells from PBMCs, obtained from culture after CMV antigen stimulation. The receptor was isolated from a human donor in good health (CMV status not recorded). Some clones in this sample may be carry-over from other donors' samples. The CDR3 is CASSPRSITDTQYF. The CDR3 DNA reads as TGTGCCAGCAGTCCCAGGTCCATAACAGATACGCAGTATTTT.